The source of this T cell receptor beta chain is a study of shared clonotypes between healthy human individuals. Sequencing used immunoSEQ multiplex PCR; TCRdb keeps in-frame clones, though not all of them. This table has about 2 million clones, approximately 95% appearing once. A note on this clone: Antigen unknown.

CD45RO-negative, CCR7-positively selected cells formed the naive CD8 fraction, excluding terminally differentiated effector memory CD45RA+ cells. In germline, CDR1 is MGHRA, CDR2 YSYEKL. The V end lost 0 bases, the J end lost 4 bases, and 25 bases lay between the germline ends. CDR3 length: 19 residues. Study observations and caveats: Clonotype sharing across donors was expected to vary with sequencing depth.

Sequencing was performed on naive CD8+ T cells sorted from blood. The chain uses TRBV4-1 and TRBJ2-7; D remains unclear. This TCR was recovered from a young man in good health. The CDR3 DNA reads as TGCGCCAGCAGCCAAGATAAGGGCTCAGTCCCTTTCGGAAGGTACGAGCAGTACTTC. Encoded protein: CASSQDKGSVPFGRYEQYF.